This T cell receptor (beta chain) was recovered during a study of blood T cell repertoires in COVID-19. Across the whole study: COVID-19 samples, acute and convalescent, were from the United States, Italy and Spain. The analysed material was cDNA or gDNA that came from T cells, B-cell-depleted T cells, or PBMCs.

The CDR3 is 15 residues long. From germline, CDR1 is SGHDN and CDR2 FVKESK. V was clipped by 4 bases and J by 2 bases; unmatched bases: 7. This clone has only a few counts. Authors' data handling: How many nucleated cells were present was estimated from reference gene primer amplification. Data came from immunoSEQ multiplex PCR; TCRdb stores just in-frame clones and leaves some out. V, J and clone size reflect that table, while D and trimming were determined from the DNA. The sample contains roughly 25,000 clones, about 81% of which appear only once. The rearrangement joins TRBV14 to TRBJ1-2, with 7 bases identical to TRBD1. Sequenced: peripheral blood. The receptor's source is a human donor in a cohort sampled during active COVID-19. CDR3 in amino acids: CASSPDEGANYGYTF. The CDR3 DNA is TGTGCCAGCAGCCCCGATGAGGGGGCGAACTATGGCTACACCTTC.